Described below is a single T cell receptor beta chain sequence and its context. Its antigen is currently unknown. The data originate from a study of radiotherapy plus CTLA-4 blockade in lung cancer. Study in general: Overall, around 18% of patients showed an objective response, while over 25% attained disease control.

Findings of the study overall: Following radiotherapy plus ipilimumab, tumor-derived TCR clones expanded in the blood. Reports identified early blood T cell clone dynamics, with interferon-beta, as the best response predictor.

CDR3 length equals 14 residues. CDR1 PRHDT and CDR2 FYEKMQ come from the germline V gene (reference sequence). Profiling relied on immunoSEQ multiplex PCR, and the TCRdb table lists in-frame clones only, not all of them. The table records more than 95,000 clones, 60% to 75% of them present only once. Receiving focal radiation plus CTLA-4 blockade with ipilimumab were patients who had chemo-refractory metastatic non-small-cell lung cancer. This rearrangement joins TRBV13 to TRBJ2-5; 7 bases map to TRBD1. TRBJ2-7 matches the DNA end more closely, so the J call is doubtful. The specimen was peripheral blood, collected from a patient treated with radiotherapy plus ipilimumab. The TCR sequence derives from a human donor with non-small cell lung cancer who had a partial response to radiotherapy plus ipilimumab. Some clones in this sample may be carry-over from other donors' samples. This chain's CDR3 is CASSSSRGSYEQYF. CDR3 sequence (DNA): TGTGCCAGCAGCTCCTCCAGGGGGAGCTACGAGCAGTACTTC.